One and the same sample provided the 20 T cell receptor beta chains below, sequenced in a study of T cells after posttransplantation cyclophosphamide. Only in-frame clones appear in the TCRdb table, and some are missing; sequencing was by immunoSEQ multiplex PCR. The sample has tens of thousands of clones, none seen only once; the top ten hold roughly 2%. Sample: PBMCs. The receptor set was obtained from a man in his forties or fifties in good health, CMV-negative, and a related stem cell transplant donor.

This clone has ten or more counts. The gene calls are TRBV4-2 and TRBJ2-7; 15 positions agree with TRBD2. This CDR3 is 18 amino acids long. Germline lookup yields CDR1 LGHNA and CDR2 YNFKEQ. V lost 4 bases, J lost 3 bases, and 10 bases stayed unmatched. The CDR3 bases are TGTGCCAGCAGCCTCCGCGGGACTAGCGGGAGGAAAATCTACGAGCAGTACTTC. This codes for CASSLRGTSGRKIYEQYF.

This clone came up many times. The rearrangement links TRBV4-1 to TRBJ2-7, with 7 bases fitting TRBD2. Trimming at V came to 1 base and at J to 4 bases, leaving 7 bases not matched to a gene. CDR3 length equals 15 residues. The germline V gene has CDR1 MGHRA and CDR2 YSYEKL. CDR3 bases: TGCGCCAGCAGCCAAGGGGAGCGGGGCTTTTACGAGCAGTACTTC. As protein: CASSQGERGFYEQYF.

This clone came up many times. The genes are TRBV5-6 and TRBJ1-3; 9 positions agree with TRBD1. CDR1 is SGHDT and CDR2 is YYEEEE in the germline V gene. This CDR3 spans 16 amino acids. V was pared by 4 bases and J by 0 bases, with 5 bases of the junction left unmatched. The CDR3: CASSPDRGFSGNTIYF. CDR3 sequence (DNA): TGTGCCAGCAGCCCGGACAGGGGATTCTCTGGAAACACCATATATTTT. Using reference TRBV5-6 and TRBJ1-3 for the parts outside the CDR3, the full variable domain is DAGVTQSPTHLIKTRGQQVTLRCSPKSGHDTVSWYQQALGQGPQFIFQYYEEEERQRGNFPDRFSGHQFPNYSSELNVNALLLGDSALYLCASSPDRGFSGNTIYFGEGSWLTVV.

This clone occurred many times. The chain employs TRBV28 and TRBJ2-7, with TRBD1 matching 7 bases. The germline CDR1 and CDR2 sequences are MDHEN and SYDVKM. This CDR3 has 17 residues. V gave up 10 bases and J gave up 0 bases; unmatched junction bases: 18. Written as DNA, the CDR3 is TGTGCCACCCGTCCGCGACAGGGAACCTTCAGCTCCTACGAGCAGTACTTC. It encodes CATRPRQGTFSSYEQYF.

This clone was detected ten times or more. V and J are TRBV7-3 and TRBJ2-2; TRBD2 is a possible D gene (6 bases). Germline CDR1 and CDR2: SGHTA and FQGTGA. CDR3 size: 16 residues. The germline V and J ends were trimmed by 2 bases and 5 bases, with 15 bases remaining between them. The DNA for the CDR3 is TGTGCCAGCAGCTTAGGCTCGGCGGGGCAGACCGGGGAGCTGTTTTTT. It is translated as CASSLGSAGQTGELFF. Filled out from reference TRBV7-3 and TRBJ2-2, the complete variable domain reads GAGVSQTPSNKVTEKGKYVELRCDPISGHTALYWYRQSLGQGPEFLIYFQGTGAADDSGLPNDRFFAVRPEGSVSTLKIQRTERGDSAVYLCASSLGSAGQTGELFFGEGSRLTVL.

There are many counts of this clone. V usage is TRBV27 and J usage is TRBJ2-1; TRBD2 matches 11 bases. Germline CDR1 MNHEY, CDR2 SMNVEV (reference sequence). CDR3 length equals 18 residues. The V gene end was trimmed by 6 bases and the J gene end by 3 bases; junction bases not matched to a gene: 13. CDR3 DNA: TGTGCCAGCAGGCCCGCGGGACTAGCGGTTACAGGCTACAATGAGCAGTTCTTC. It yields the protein CASRPAGLAVTGYNEQFF.

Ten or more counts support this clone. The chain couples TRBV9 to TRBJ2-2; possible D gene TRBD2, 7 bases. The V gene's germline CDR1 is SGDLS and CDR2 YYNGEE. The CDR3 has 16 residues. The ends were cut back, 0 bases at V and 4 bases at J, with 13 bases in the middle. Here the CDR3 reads CASSVVGGALTGELFF. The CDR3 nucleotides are TGTGCCAGCAGCGTAGTGGGGGGGGCCCTCACCGGGGAGCTGTTTTTT.

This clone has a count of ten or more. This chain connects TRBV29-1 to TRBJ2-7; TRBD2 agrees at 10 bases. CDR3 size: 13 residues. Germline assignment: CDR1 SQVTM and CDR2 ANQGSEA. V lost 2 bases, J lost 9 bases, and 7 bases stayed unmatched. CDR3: CSVEKSSGSMQYF. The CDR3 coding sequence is TGCAGCGTTGAAAAATCTAGCGGGAGCATGCAGTACTTC.

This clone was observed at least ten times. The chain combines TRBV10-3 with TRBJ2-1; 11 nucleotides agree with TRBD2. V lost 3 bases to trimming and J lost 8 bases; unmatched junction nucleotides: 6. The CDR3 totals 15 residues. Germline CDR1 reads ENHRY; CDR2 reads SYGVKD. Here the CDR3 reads CAISEGTSGGDEQFF. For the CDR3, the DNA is TGTGCCATCAGTGAAGGGACTAGCGGAGGGGATGAGCAGTTCTTC.

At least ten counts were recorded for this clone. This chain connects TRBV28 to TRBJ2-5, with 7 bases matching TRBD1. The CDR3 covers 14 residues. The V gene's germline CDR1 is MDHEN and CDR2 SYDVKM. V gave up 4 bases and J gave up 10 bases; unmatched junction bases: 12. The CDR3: CASSSSPRSGGQYF. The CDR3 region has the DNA TGTGCCAGCAGTTCCTCCCCCAGGTCAGGGGGCCAGTACTTC.

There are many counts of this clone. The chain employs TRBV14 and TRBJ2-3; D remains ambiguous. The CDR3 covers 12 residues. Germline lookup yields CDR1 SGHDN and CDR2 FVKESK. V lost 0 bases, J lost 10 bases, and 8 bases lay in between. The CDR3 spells CASSQDRFAQYF. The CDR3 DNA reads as TGTGCCAGCAGCCAAGACCGTTTTGCGCAGTATTTT.

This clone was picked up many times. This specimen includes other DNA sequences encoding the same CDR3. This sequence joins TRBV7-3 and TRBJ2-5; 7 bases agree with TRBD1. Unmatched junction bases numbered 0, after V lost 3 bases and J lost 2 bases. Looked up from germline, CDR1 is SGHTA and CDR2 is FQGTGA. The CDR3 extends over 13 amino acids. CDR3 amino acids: CASSLDRQETQYF. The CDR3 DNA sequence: TGTGCCAGCAGCTTGGACAGGCAAGAGACCCAGTACTTC.

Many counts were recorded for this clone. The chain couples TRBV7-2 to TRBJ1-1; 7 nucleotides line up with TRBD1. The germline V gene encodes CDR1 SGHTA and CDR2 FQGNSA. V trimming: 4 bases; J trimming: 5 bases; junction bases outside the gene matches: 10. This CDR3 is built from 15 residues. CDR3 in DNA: TGTGCCAGCAGCTACCGACAGGGAGGAGGAACTGAAGCTTTCTTT. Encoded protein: CASSYRQGGGTEAFF.

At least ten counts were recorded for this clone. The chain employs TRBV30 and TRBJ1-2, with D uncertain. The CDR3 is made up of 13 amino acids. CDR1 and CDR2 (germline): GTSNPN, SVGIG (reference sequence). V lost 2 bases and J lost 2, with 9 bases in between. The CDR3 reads CAWSPRKNYGYTF. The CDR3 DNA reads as TGTGCCTGGAGTCCCAGGAAGAACTATGGCTACACCTTC.

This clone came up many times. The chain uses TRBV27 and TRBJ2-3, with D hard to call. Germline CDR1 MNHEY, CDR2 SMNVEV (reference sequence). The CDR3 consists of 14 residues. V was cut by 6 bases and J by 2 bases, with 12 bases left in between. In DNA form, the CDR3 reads TGTGCCAGCAGGGTTTTGTCACACACAGATACGCAGTATTTT. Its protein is CASRVLSHTDTQYF.

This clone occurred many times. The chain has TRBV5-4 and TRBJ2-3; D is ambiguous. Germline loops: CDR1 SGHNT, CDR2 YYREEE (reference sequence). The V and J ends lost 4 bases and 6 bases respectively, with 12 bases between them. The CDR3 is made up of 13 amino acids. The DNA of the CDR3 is TGTGCCAGCAGCCAAATTAGAGATGATACGCAGTATTTT. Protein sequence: CASSQIRDDTQYF.

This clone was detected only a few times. The CDR3 spells CASTPLLRFGELFF. Here the CDR3 DNA reads TGTGCCAGCACCCCCCTATTGAGGTTCGGGGAGCTGTTTTTT. The V gene is TRBV6-6, the J gene TRBJ2-2; D is undetermined. V was shortened by 7 bases and J by 7 bases, with 16 bases between the two germline ends. From germline, CDR1 is MNHNY and CDR2 SVGAGI (reference sequence). The CDR3 contains 14 residues.

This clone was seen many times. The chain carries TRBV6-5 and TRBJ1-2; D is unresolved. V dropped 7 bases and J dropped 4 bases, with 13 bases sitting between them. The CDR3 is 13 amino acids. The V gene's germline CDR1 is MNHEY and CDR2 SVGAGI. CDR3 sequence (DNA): TGTGCCAGCACCCCAGGACTGGTCTATGGCTACACCTTC. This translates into CASTPGLVYGYTF.

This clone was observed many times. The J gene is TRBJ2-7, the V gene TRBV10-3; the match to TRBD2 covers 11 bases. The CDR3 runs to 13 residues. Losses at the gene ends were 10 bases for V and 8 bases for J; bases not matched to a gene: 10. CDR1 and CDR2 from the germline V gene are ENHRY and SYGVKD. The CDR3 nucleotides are TGTGCCACTGCCCCGGGACTAGCGGACCAGCAGTACTTC. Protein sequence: CATAPGLADQQYF.

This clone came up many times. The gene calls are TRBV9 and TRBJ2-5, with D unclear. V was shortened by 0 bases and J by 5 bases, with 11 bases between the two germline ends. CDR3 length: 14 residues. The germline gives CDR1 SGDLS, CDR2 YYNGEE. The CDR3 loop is CASSVEVSSETQYF. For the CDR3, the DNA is TGTGCCAGCAGCGTAGAAGTTAGCAGCGAGACCCAGTACTTC.